This TCR beta chain came from a study of beta chain features in type 1 diabetes. Isolated RNA was reverse transcribed in full, so expressed TCRB transcripts were sequenced. Profiled with immunoSEQ multiplex PCR; TCRdb holds only in-frame clones, not every one. This sample has 350,000 or so clones, with 15% to 20% found just once. Trimming shortened V by 3 bases and J by 7 bases, and 7 bases separated the two germline ends. The CDR3 runs to 13 residues. In germline, CDR1 is KGHSH, CDR2 LQKENI. This clone is a singleton in its sample. The TCR sequence derives from a woman aged 18-29 years in good health. The chain couples TRBV18 to TRBJ1-6, with a tentative D call TRBD1 (6 bases). The material sequenced was naive CD4+ T cells from blood. The chain's CDR3 is CASSPTGNSPLHF. The CDR3 region has the DNA TGTGCCAGCTCACCCACAGGGAATTCACCCCTCCACTTT.